The 17 T cell receptor beta chains in this list originate from one sample, sequenced in a study of T cell responses to AZD1222 COVID-19 vaccine. Sequencing used immunoSEQ multiplex PCR; TCRdb keeps in-frame clones, though not all of them. The table records 90,000 or so clones, roughly 88% of them present only once. Sequencing used peripheral blood, obtained on day 0 of AZD1222 vaccination. These receptors originate from an adult in good health.

The chain has TRBV20-1 and TRBJ1-2; no clear D. V was pared by 3 bases and J by 6 bases, with 11 bases between. Germline CDR1 is DFQATT and CDR2 is SNEGSKA (reference sequence). This CDR3 spans 12 amino acids. DNA for the CDR3: TGCAGTGCTAGTATGTCCGGAGATGGCTACACCTTC. Amino acids: CSASMSGDGYTF.

The V gene is TRBV10-3, the J gene TRBJ2-1; maybe TRBD1 (6 bases). Germline CDR1 ENHRY, CDR2 SYGVKD. This CDR3 has 15 amino acids. Trimming cost V 2 bases and J 2 bases, with 10 bases left between them. CDR3 nucleotides: TGTGCCATCAGTGAGGCAGGGGATACCTACAATGAGCAGTTCTTC. Its protein product is CAISEAGDTYNEQFF.

The rearrangement joins TRBV21-1 to TRBJ1-5. TRBV21-1 constitutes a pseudogene. The CDR3 is 14 amino acids. CDR3 bases: TGTGCCAGCAGCAAAGGGAGTGACAATCAGCCCCAGCATTTT. It yields the protein CASSKGSDNQPQHF.

On this clone itself: The sample carries other DNA sequences with the same CDR3. The chain recombines TRBV20-1 with TRBJ1-2; 7 bases line up with TRBD1. CDR1 DFQATT and CDR2 SNEGSKA come from the germline V gene (reference sequence). This CDR3 has 11 amino acids. The trim removed 6 bases at V and 8 bases at J, leaving 6 bases unmatched. The CDR3: CSARQGGGYTF. The CDR3 DNA is TGCAGTGCGAGACAGGGTGGCGGCTACACCTTC.

This clone was seen only once. The V call is TRBV19, the J call TRBJ2-1, with unresolved D. V lost 5 bases and J lost 7, with 15 bases in between. The CDR3 extends over 14 amino acids. Per the germline V gene, CDR1 is LNHDA and CDR2 is SQIVND (reference sequence). DNA for the CDR3: TGTGCCAGTAGTTCTAACCACTTGGGGAATGAGCAGTTCTTC. Translated: CASSSNHLGNEQFF.

This sequence joins TRBV19 and TRBJ1-5, with 7 nucleotides matching TRBD1. The CDR3 is made up of 15 amino acids. J was trimmed by 5 bases and V by 8 bases; bases with no gene match: 12. Germline assignment: CDR1 LNHDA and CDR2 SQIVND (reference sequence). CDR3 nucleotides: TGTGCCAGTTCAACGGAATACAGGGGTGATCAGCCCCAGCATTTT. It yields the protein CASSTEYRGDQPQHF. The full variable domain, its missing parts supplied by reference TRBV19 and TRBJ1-5, is DGGITQSPKYLFRKEGQNVTLSCEQNLNHDAMYWYRQDPGQGLRLIYYSQIVNDFQKGDIAEGYSVSREKKESFPLTVTSAQKNPTAFYLCASSTEYRGDQPQHFGDGTRLSIL.

The chain carries TRBV7-2 and TRBJ2-7; 8 bases fit TRBD2. The junction had 16 bases not matched to a gene; V was cut back by 6 bases and J by 3 bases. The germline CDR1 and CDR2 sequences are SGHTA and FQGNSA. This CDR3 region has 17 residues. The DNA of the CDR3 is TGTGCCAGCAGGTCGGGAGGGACGGGAGGGTTAAGCTACGAGCAGTACTTC. This codes for CASRSGGTGGLSYEQYF.

The chain combines TRBV25-1 with TRBJ2-7; D is uncertain. The germline V gene encodes CDR1 MGHDK and CDR2 SYGVNS. The V end lost 1 base, the J end lost 1 base, and 5 bases lay between the germline ends. The CDR3 extends over 13 amino acids. The CDR3 bases are TGTGCCAGCAGTGAATCCAGTTCCTACGAGCAGTACTTC. Its protein product is CASSESSSYEQYF.

Points on this clone: A read error may account for a junction end that differs from germline. This chain joins TRBV5-1 and TRBJ2-2; TRBD2 might be the D (6 bases). From germline, CDR1 is SGHRS and CDR2 YFSETQ. The CDR3 is 13 amino acids. CDR3 nucleotide sequence: TGCGCCAGCAGCTCGCTTGATTCCGGGGGGCTGTTTTTT. Translation: CASSSLDSGGLFF. Based on the CDR3 plus reference TRBV5-1 and TRBJ2-2, the full variable domain is KAGVTQTPRYLIKTRGQQVTLSCSPISGHRSVSWYQQTPGQGLQFLFEYFSETQRNKGNFPGRFSGRQFSNSRSEMNVSTLELGDSALYLCASSSLDSGGLFFGEGSRLTVL.

V is TRBV6-1 and J is TRBJ2-7; TRBD2 matches 7 bases. Germline V gene data show CDR1 as MNHNS and CDR2 as SASEGT. After removal of 5 bases from V and 2 bases from J, the junction contained 6 bases not matched to a gene. The CDR3 is 14 residues long. The CDR3 DNA reads TGTGCCAGCAGTACGGGACTACCCCCCTACGAGCAGTACTTC. Its translation: CASSTGLPPYEQYF.

The gene calls are TRBV2 and TRBJ2-2, with a possible D match to TRBD2 (6 bases). This CDR3 contains 15 residues. The germline gives CDR1 SNHLY, CDR2 FYNNEI. V gave up 7 bases and J gave up 4 bases, with 16 bases separating them. This chain's CDR3 is CASIGSTAGTGELFF. Written as DNA, the CDR3 is TGTGCCAGCATTGGAAGTACAGCGGGCACCGGGGAGCTGTTTTTT.

The V call is TRBV7-2, the J call TRBJ1-2; D not resolved. Trimming stripped 2 bases from V and 4 bases from J, with 11 bases between. CDR3 length: 14 amino acids. Germline V gives CDR1 SGHTA, CDR2 FQGNSA. This chain's CDR3 is CASSLPHQIYGYTF. The CDR3 DNA sequence: TGTGCCAGCAGCTTACCTCATCAGATCTATGGCTACACCTTC.

A few counts support this clone. V is TRBV5-6 and J is TRBJ1-5, with unresolved D. The CDR3 contains 12 residues. Germline V gene sequence: CDR1 SGHDT, CDR2 YYEEEE. V dropped 4 bases and J dropped 11 bases, with 13 bases sitting between them. This chain's CDR3 is CASSRRDLTQHF. CDR3 sequence (DNA): TGTGCCAGCAGCCGGAGAGATTTGACCCAGCATTTT. Full variable domain (rest looked up from reference TRBV5-6 and TRBJ1-5): DAGVTQSPTHLIKTRGQQVTLRCSPKSGHDTVSWYQQALGQGPQFIFQYYEEEERQRGNFPDRFSGHQFPNYSSELNVNALLLGDSALYLCASSRRDLTQHFGDGTRLSIL.

Comments on this clone: A read error may account for a junction end that differs from germline. Additional DNA sequences in this sample encode the identical CDR3. The rearrangement joins TRBV9 to TRBJ1-2; no clear D. CDR1 and CDR2 (germline): SGDLS, YYNGEE. This CDR3 spans 12 amino acids. The CDR3 loop is CASSVDWGGYTF. CDR3 DNA sequence: TGTGCCAGCAGTGTAGATTGGGGTGGCTACACCTTC.

The chain has TRBV29-1 and TRBJ1-3; no clear D. The CDR3 spans 11 residues. Trimming took off 2 bases at V and 4 bases at J, with 3 bases between the two ends. Per the germline V gene, CDR1 is SQVTM and CDR2 is ANQGSEA. The DNA of the CDR3 is TGCAGCGTTGAATCAGGAAACACCATATATTTT. This codes for CSVESGNTIYF. The variable domain in full, completed from reference TRBV29-1 and TRBJ1-3, reads SAVISQKPSRDICQRGTSLTIQCQVDSQVTMMFWYRQQPGQSLTLIATANQGSEATYESGFVIDKFPISRPNLTFSTLTVSNMSPEDSSIYLCSVESGNTIYFGEGSWLTVV.

The CDR3 bases are TGTGCCAGCAGCAGGACAGGGTCCTATGGCTACACCTTC. It codes for CASSRTGSYGYTF. The chain couples TRBV5-4 to TRBJ1-2, with 8 bases that match TRBD1. The CDR3 contains 13 residues. Germline lookup yields CDR1 SGHNT and CDR2 YYREEE (reference sequence). After removal of 4 bases from V and 4 bases from J, the junction contained 3 bases not matched to a gene.

V is TRBV10-3 and J is TRBJ2-3; D unresolved. The germline V and J ends were trimmed by 0 bases and 3 bases, with 4 bases remaining between them. The length of the CDR3 is 13 residues. Germline assignment: CDR1 ENHRY and CDR2 SYGVKD. CDR3 residues: CAISESPTDTQYF. The DNA for the CDR3 is TGTGCCATCAGTGAGTCGCCTACAGATACGCAGTATTTT.